This T cell receptor (beta chain) was recorded in a study of cytomegalovirus exposure and HLA in healthy donors. About the research overall: Caucasian-associated ancestry cluster membership applied to about 83% of under 450 genotyped donors.

Overall study findings and caveats: Later work found most CMV-associated TCR beta chains apparently HLA-restricted. According to a later analysis, donors in an Asian-associated ancestry cluster reportedly had fewer N-insertions than the approximately 730-donor mean.

With respect to this clone: Its antigen is not identified.

With 3 bases removed from V and 5 bases from J, the gap between germline ends came to 19 bases. The CDR3 is 16 amino acids. Germline CDR1 and CDR2: SGHTA and FQGNSA. Primers for the PCR totalled 60 Vbeta and 13 Jbeta. Produced via immunoSEQ multiplex PCR; TCRdb's table is partial and in-frame only. Counted here are some 170,000 clones, around 69% occurring once; the ten biggest clones make up about 1.3%. Sequences were obtained from PBMCs. This TCR was recovered from a man between 60 and 75 years old in good health and CMV-seronegative. This chain links TRBV7-2 with TRBJ1-2; perhaps TRBD1 as D (5 bases). The CDR3 DNA sequence: TGTGCCAGCAGCTTGGATCCGGGACTTAGGGGATATGGCTACACCTTC. It encodes CASSLDPGLRGYGYTF.